This TCR beta chain appears in the sequencing data of a study of T cells in Graves' hyperthyroidism and ophthalmopathy (dated by TCRdb to about 2019). For the wider study: Peripheral blood was collected at initial diagnosis, before any treatment. A discovery cohort of about a hundred patients, 43 with Graves' ophthalmopathy and 55 to 60 with stable Graves' hyperthyroidism, was used to find distinguishing TCR V-J signatures. An independent validation cohort of some 18 hyperthyroidism patients and some 15 patients who later progressed to ophthalmopathy tested prospective prediction of ophthalmopathy. The 95 to 100 discovery patients were divided at random into training and test sets in a 7:3 ratio. The study also compared thyroid tissue and blood T-cell repertoires from over 5 Graves' hyperthyroidism patients. After blood sampling, hyperthyroidism patients were treated with methimazole at a starting dose of 30 mg daily, and ophthalmopathy patients were treated with high-dose intravenous methylprednisolone. According to the paper, TCR Vbeta CDR3 sequencing was carried out on some 130 peripheral blood samples, which came from under 50 ophthalmopathy, approximately 72 hyperthyroidism and about 17 progressor patients. Beyond this particular receptor, the publication reports: In validation, the model predicted progression to ophthalmopathy a median of roughly 6.2 months before onset, with over 60% sensitivity and about 75% specificity. Blood samples also contained most of the expanded thyroid clonotypes (frequency above 0.001), which suggests that blood repertoires may reflect thyroid immune responses. Ophthalmopathy was separated from stable hyperthyroidism by a 13 V-J signature model, with approximately 90% sensitivity and around 81% specificity obtained in cross-validation and 80%/75% obtained in testing. Sample size was not statistically predetermined, and investigators were not blinded to group allocation.

In the ophthalmopathy patients, disease was moderately to severely active, with a Clinical Activity Score of 3 or more, a NOSPECS grade of 4 or more, and a duration of less than 3 months. Exclusion was applied to patients with uncontrolled infections, other autoimmune diseases, pregnancy or lactation. Diagnoses were based on clinical symptoms, serum thyroxine and TRAb, thyroid ultrasound and orbital computed tomography. PBMCs were separated from under 11 ml of fresh peripheral blood using Ficoll-Paque density gradient centrifugation. Trizol reagent was used to extract total RNA, and RNA quality was then checked on an Agilent 2100 Bioanalyzer. The TCR beta CDR3 regions were amplified from the RNA transcripts. The TCR CDR3 was subjected to a first round of RT-PCR using the HTBI primer set and the Qiagen OneStep RT-PCR kit. A second multiplex PCR round built the libraries, followed by size selection and purification. The libraries were sequenced on an Illumina HiSeq2000 using paired-end 100 bp reads. Per the authors' processing: SOAPnuke was used to process the raw data, with reads discarded if the reads contained adapters or uncalled bases, had a mean Phred below 15, or lacked an exact constant-primer or identifier match. High-quality paired reads were merged using COPE v1.2.5, and each unique nucleotide sequence was defined as a clonotype. MiTCR v1.1 was used to align clonotypes to the IMGT TRBV, TRBD and TRBJ reference segments. The analysis included only V-J combinations with a frequency above 0.0001, which together covered about 99% of the repertoires. The TCS score was defined as the ratio of F50 (clonal expansion) to E x V (chaos), calculated using BLOSUM62-based TCRdist between CDR3 peptides within each V-J. Welch's t-statistics and random forest reduced around 510 V-J features to around 14, which were used in a naive Bayes classifier (R e1071). In-frame beta chains were kept once TCRdb had trimmed the public reads at Q25 with fastp and called clones with MiXCR. One record per CDR3 amino acid sequence lists the most common genes and DNA. TCRdb, rather than the study authors, made the V and J calls. The sample data list more than 450,000 distinct CDR3 sequences, and just under 20% of these were observed just once. Together, the top ten hold 40% to 50% of the sample.

Regarding this clonotype: Its antigen is still unknown. No much larger clone is present one base from it, and per-base qualities are unavailable.

The germline V gene yields MNHNS for CDR1 and SASEGT for CDR2. The CDR3 has 14 amino acids, counting the end cysteine and phenylalanine. Kept here is only the CDR3 DNA, which spans 42 bases and is read in frame from base 1. V loses 7 bases of germline sequence and J loses 9 bases, and the interval between the two ends is 20 bases. The specimen was blood. The rearranged segments are TRBV6-1 and TRBJ2-3, with no confident D gene call. This receptor was obtained from a man aged 40-55 years with Graves' ophthalmopathy. The CDR3: CASTEIGSVGTQYF. The DNA sequence follows: TGTGCCAGCACCGAAATTGGGTCAGTGGGGACGCAGTATTTT.